This T cell receptor beta chain was recovered during a study of cytomegalovirus exposure and HLA in healthy donors. Regarding the study as a whole: The HLA-A and HLA-B alleles of most subjects were reportedly predicted accurately from TCR beta sequences. It was assumed in the presence/absence analyses that sequencing depth was roughly uniform across donors.

Points on this clone: The antigen remains undetermined.

Germline assignment: CDR1 KGHSH and CDR2 LQKENI. The CDR3 sequence is 17 residues long. Trimming removed 5 bases at V and 0 bases at J, with 17 bases between. The donors comprised healthy bone marrow donors. The PCR employed 60 Vbeta primers together with 13 Jbeta primers. TCRdb's table, derived via immunoSEQ multiplex PCR, lists solely in-frame clones and lacks some. The sample lists under 250,000 clones; over 75% were seen once. The sequence was collected from a woman aged 50 to 60 in good health and CMV-seropositive. This rearrangement joins TRBV18 to TRBJ1-5, with D unresolved. The material sequenced was PBMCs. The CDR3 coding sequence is TGTGCCAGCTCAGCGGGAACAGAAGGATATAGCAATCAGCCCCAGCATTTT. Amino acids: CASSAGTEGYSNQPQHF.